What follows are 32 T cell receptor beta chains derived from one specimen sequenced in a study of T-cell reconstitution after alpha-beta-depleted transplantation in children. The authors prepared the TCRbeta library with unique molecular identifiers. One entry per CDR3 protein, called by TCRdb with MiXCR from the PCR reads. The data show approximately 350,000 distinct CDR3 sequences, 13% seen once. The material was PBMCs, obtained from the stem cell graft. The receptors originated from a human donor who donated a stem cell graft to a child with Fanconi anemia.

At least ten counts were recorded for this clonotype. The V gene is TRBV27, the J gene TRBJ1-1; no firm D call. The CDR3 is 12 amino acids. Germline CDR1 is MNHEY and CDR2 is SMNVEV (reference sequence). V was cut by 6 bases and J by 5 bases, with 10 bases left in between. The CDR3 region has the DNA TGTGCCAGCAGCGCCAAGGGTACTGAAGCTTTCTTT. This gives the protein CASSAKGTEAFF.

This clonotype was seen only a few times. The CDR3 is CASSPEGTDYGYTF. The CDR3 nucleotides read TGTGCCAGCAGTCCCGAGGGGACAGACTATGGCTACACCTTC. This chain links TRBV6-1 with TRBJ1-2; 7 bases align to TRBD1. With 5 bases clipped from V and 3 bases from J, the junction kept 6 bases outside the gene matches. CDR1 is MNHNS and CDR2 is SASEGT in the germline V gene. The CDR3 length is 14 residues.

The rearrangement links TRBV5-1 to TRBJ1-1; D remains ambiguous. The CDR3 covers 14 residues. From germline, CDR1 is SGHRS and CDR2 YFSETQ. Deletions cut 0 bases from V and 6 bases from J, with 12 bases between. CDR3 protein: CASSLGTWGSEAFF. The CDR3 coding sequence is TGCGCCAGCAGCTTGGGCACGTGGGGTTCTGAAGCTTTCTTT.

This clonotype was observed a handful of times. This chain uses TRBV4-2 with TRBJ1-1; 8 bases are a match to TRBD1. Looked up from germline, CDR1 is LGHNA and CDR2 is YNFKEQ. The junction had 4 bases not matched to a gene; V was cut back by 4 bases and J by 0 bases. CDR3 length equals 15 residues. CDR3 region: CASSPETGVNTEAFF. DNA of the CDR3: TGTGCCAGCAGCCCTGAGACAGGGGTGAACACTGAAGCTTTCTTT.

V usage is TRBV29-1 and J usage is TRBJ1-2, with 10 nucleotides matching TRBD1. V lost 5 bases to trimming and J lost 0 bases; unmatched junction nucleotides: 3. Germline V gene sequence: CDR1 SQVTM, CDR2 ANQGSEA. The CDR3 length is 14 residues. The CDR3 DNA follows: TGCAGCGTTACCGGACAGGGGGCTAACTATGGCTACACCTTC. As protein: CSVTGQGANYGYTF.

This clonotype was counted many times. The V and J genes are TRBV7-2 and TRBJ2-1; no clear D. CDR3 length equals 15 residues. Germline-derived CDR1 and CDR2 are SGHTA and FQGNSA. V lost 5 bases to trimming and J lost 0 bases, with 11 bases between them. The DNA for the CDR3 is TGTGCCAGCAGCCGTCAAGGGTCCTCCTACAATGAGCAGTTCTTC. Translating gives CASSRQGSSYNEQFF.

This chain joins TRBV11-2 and TRBJ2-2, with D maybe TRBD2 (5 bases). The ends were cut back, 3 bases at V and 4 bases at J, with 15 bases in the middle. The CDR3 covers 16 residues. Germline V gene lookup returns CDR1 SGHAT and CDR2 FQNNGV. Here the CDR3 reads CASSFTLEGGTGELFF. The CDR3 DNA is TGTGCCAGCAGCTTCACTCTAGAAGGAGGCACCGGGGAGCTGTTTTTT.

The chain employs TRBV5-1 and TRBJ1-1, with TRBD1 matching over 7 bases. Germline V gene data show CDR1 as SGHRS and CDR2 as YFSETQ. The CDR3 extends over 18 amino acids. Losses at the gene ends were 6 bases for V and 5 bases for J; bases not matched to a gene: 22. CDR3: CASTLLGRQGARHTEAFF. The CDR3 nucleotides are TGCGCCAGCACCTTACTGGGGAGACAGGGAGCCCGACATACTGAAGCTTTCTTT.

The chain is built from TRBV28 and TRBJ1-2; D not resolved. The CDR3 has 12 amino acids. Per germline, CDR1 MDHEN and CDR2 SYDVKM. The germline V and J ends were trimmed by 2 bases and 14 bases, with 15 bases remaining between them. CDR3 DNA: TGTGCCAGCAGTTTAAGGGTTGCTCCTGTGACCTTC. Translation gives CASSLRVAPVTF.

The chain links TRBV20-1 to TRBJ2-1; 11 bases map to TRBD1. This CDR3 is built from 15 residues. V lost 7 bases and J lost 12; bases outside the gene matches: 17. Germline V gives CDR1 DFQATT, CDR2 SNEGSKA (reference sequence). The CDR3 nucleotides read TGCAGTGTCTTACCCCCGGGACAGGGGGGTGTGGGGCAGTTCTTC. Translating gives CSVLPPGQGGVGQFF.

This clonotype was counted at least ten times. The chain uses TRBV7-6 and TRBJ2-1; 8 nucleotides line up with TRBD2. CDR1 is SGHVS and CDR2 is FNYEAQ in the germline V gene. V was clipped by 5 bases and J by 4 bases; unmatched bases: 7. This CDR3 is built from 15 residues. As DNA, the CDR3 is TGTGCCAGCAGCCTCGGGGGGGGAAATTACAATGAGCAGTTCTTC. It is translated as CASSLGGGNYNEQFF.

This clonotype was detected a few times. The chain uses TRBV6-6 and TRBJ1-1; no clear D gene. Germline-derived CDR1 and CDR2 are MNHNY and SVGAGI (reference sequence). V was trimmed by 6 bases and J by 11 bases, leaving 13 bases between them. The length of the CDR3 is 11 residues. The CDR3 is CASRLQLAAFF. The CDR3, as DNA: TGTGCCAGCAGGCTACAGCTAGCGGCTTTCTTT.

This clonotype has just a few counts. This chain connects TRBV5-1 to TRBJ2-3; 11 bases match TRBD2. V lost 1 base to trimming and J lost 4 bases; unmatched junction nucleotides: 2. Germline-derived CDR1 and CDR2 are SGHRS and YFSETQ. This CDR3 comprises 15 residues. As DNA, the CDR3 is TGCGCCAGCAGCTTGACTAGCGGGGGCTCAGATACGCAGTATTTT. Protein sequence: CASSLTSGGSDTQYF. The full variable domain, completed using reference TRBV5-1 and TRBJ2-3, is KAGVTQTPRYLIKTRGQQVTLSCSPISGHRSVSWYQQTPGQGLQFLFEYFSETQRNKGNFPGRFSGRQFSNSRSEMNVSTLELGDSALYLCASSLTSGGSDTQYFGPGTRLTVL.

The chain carries TRBV7-9 and TRBJ2-3; 7 bases agree with TRBD2. V dropped 5 bases and J dropped 8; count of bases not matched to a gene: 19. Germline V gene lookup returns CDR1 SEHNR and CDR2 FQNEAQ (reference sequence). This CDR3 is 17 amino acids long. CDR3 bases: TGTGCCAGCAGCCTTCCTGCGGGGGTTCCCCCAGCAGGTACGCAGTATTTT. This sequence encodes CASSLPAGVPPAGTQYF.

This clonotype appeared a few times. The rearrangement uses TRBV20-1 and TRBJ2-7, with TRBD1 identical over 7 bases. Germline CDR1 DFQATT, CDR2 SNEGSKA (reference sequence). The ends lost 4 bases at V and 4 bases at J; junction bases unmatched: 7. The CDR3 covers 13 residues. CDR3 in amino acids: CSATRQGSYEQYF. The CDR3 DNA reads TGCAGTGCTACAAGACAGGGTTCTTACGAGCAGTACTTC.

This clonotype was found a few times. The rearrangement joins TRBV20-1 to TRBJ1-2; no firm D call. This CDR3 is 14 amino acids long. Germline assignment: CDR1 DFQATT and CDR2 SNEGSKA (reference sequence). V was clipped by 0 bases and J by 2 bases, with 10 bases between them. The CDR3, as DNA: TGCAGTGCTAGAGATATGGCTTACAACTATGGCTACACCTTC. This sequence encodes CSARDMAYNYGYTF.

The V gene is TRBV15, the J gene TRBJ2-7; D ambiguous. Germline loops: CDR1 LNHNV, CDR2 YYDKDF (reference sequence). V was pared by 0 bases and J by 0 bases, with 0 bases between. The length of the CDR3 is 12 residues. The CDR3 loop is CATSRDSYEQYF. As DNA, the CDR3 is TGTGCCACCAGCAGAGACTCCTACGAGCAGTACTTC.

The chain joins TRBV29-1 to TRBJ2-5; D may correspond to TRBD1 or TRBD2 (5 bases each). With 4 bases removed from V and 5 bases from J, the gap between germline ends came to 20 bases. The germline V gene has CDR1 SQVTM and CDR2 ANQGSEA. The CDR3 is 15 amino acids. Written as DNA, the CDR3 is TGCAGCGTTGCGTGGTCGGGGCAGCGGTCCGAGACCCAGTACTTC. It codes for CSVAWSGQRSETQYF.

This clonotype was detected ten times or more. This sequence joins TRBV18 and TRBJ1-1; a weak D match, TRBD1 (6 bases). Between the trimmed V and J ends, which lost 1 base and 4 bases, there was a span of 13 bases. This CDR3 spans 15 amino acids. The germline gives CDR1 KGHSH, CDR2 LQKENI. The CDR3 here is CASSPRIQGGTEAFF. The CDR3 DNA reads TGTGCCAGCTCACCACGTATCCAAGGGGGCACTGAAGCTTTCTTT.

The rearrangement joins TRBV18 to TRBJ1-5; TRBD1 agrees at 7 bases. Germline lookup yields CDR1 KGHSH and CDR2 LQKENI. Germline trimming cut 3 bases from V and 3 bases from J; bases unmatched to any gene: 5. This CDR3 has 15 amino acids. This chain's CDR3 is CASSPRGGFNQPQHF. CDR3 in DNA: TGTGCCAGCTCACCCAGGGGGGGTTTCAATCAGCCCCAGCATTTT.

The V and J genes are TRBV5-6 and TRBJ1-2; D is uncertain. CDR1 is SGHDT and CDR2 is YYEEEE in the germline V gene. This CDR3 has 14 amino acids. The V end was cut by 1 base, the J end by 7 bases, with 14 bases between. The CDR3 nucleotides are TGTGCCAGCAGCTTGTACCGGAGGAGTGGTGGCTACACCTTC. Translated, it gives CASSLYRRSGGYTF.

This clonotype was seen repeatedly, ten times or more. J is TRBJ2-7 and V is TRBV5-1, with a possible D match to TRBD1 (5 bases). CDR1 is SGHRS and CDR2 is YFSETQ in the germline V gene. The length of the CDR3 is 12 residues. V dropped 4 bases and J dropped 6 bases, with 11 bases sitting between them. The CDR3 protein is CASSDRFLEQYF. The CDR3 bases are TGCGCCAGCAGCGACAGATTTCTCGAGCAGTACTTC.

The gene calls are TRBV29-1 and TRBJ2-3; D gene ambiguous. Germline V gene sequence: CDR1 SQVTM, CDR2 ANQGSEA. CDR3 size: 14 residues. V gave up 8 bases and J gave up 2 bases, with 17 bases separating them. CDR3 amino acids: CSTTGTSNTDTQYF. In DNA form, the CDR3 reads TGCAGCACGACCGGAACGAGTAACACAGATACGCAGTATTTT.

In this sample, this clonotype turned up many times. At one end, the junction sequence differs from germline, possibly due to a read error. J is TRBJ2-2 and V is TRBV7-8; D tentatively fits TRBD1 or TRBD2 (5 bases each). The CDR3 is 15 amino acids. The germline V gene has CDR1 SGHVS and CDR2 FQNEAQ. DNA for the CDR3: TGCGCCAGCAGCTTGAGGGACGGGAACACCGGGGAGCTGTTTTTT. Translation gives CASSLRDGNTGELFF.

The chain is built from TRBV20-1 and TRBJ2-3; 7 nucleotides agree with TRBD1. CDR1 DFQATT and CDR2 SNEGSKA come from the germline V gene (reference sequence). The V gene end was trimmed by 5 bases and the J gene end by 4 bases; junction bases not matched to a gene: 6. The CDR3 length is 13 residues. CDR3 in DNA: TGCAGTGCTCTTAGACAGGGAGCAGATACGCAGTATTTT. Encoded protein: CSALRQGADTQYF.

V is TRBV10-1 and J is TRBJ2-2; 7 nucleotides align to TRBD1. Germline V lookup: CDR1 WNHNN, CDR2 SYGVQD (reference sequence). The CDR3 loop spans 14 amino acids. V lost 5 bases to trimming and J lost 4 bases; unmatched junction nucleotides: 4. The CDR3, as DNA: TGCGCCAGCAGTTCGACAGGGAGCACCGGGGAGCTGTTTTTT. This encodes CASSSTGSTGELFF.

The chain couples TRBV6-2 or TRBV6-3 to TRBJ1-5, with 7 bases matching TRBD1. CDR1 and CDR2 (germline): MNHEY, SVGEGT. V lost 9 bases to trimming and J lost 2 bases; unmatched junction nucleotides: 16. CDR3 length: 17 residues. The CDR3 loop reads CASRPRQGRVGNQPQHF. The CDR3 coding sequence is TGTGCCAGTCGACCAAGACAGGGTCGGGTAGGCAATCAGCCCCAGCATTTT.

The chain is built from TRBV4-2 and TRBJ1-4, with 9 bases matching TRBD1. Germline CDR1 is LGHNA and CDR2 is YNFKEQ. CDR3 length equals 16 residues. V dropped 3 bases and J dropped 4; count of bases not matched to a gene: 6. The CDR3 DNA follows: TGTGCCAGCAGCCAGGAACGGGGACAGGGTAATGAAAAACTGTTTTTT. Amino acid sequence: CASSQERGQGNEKLFF.

The gene calls are TRBV15 and TRBJ2-1; 8 nucleotides align to TRBD2. CDR1 LNHNV and CDR2 YYDKDF come from the germline V gene (reference sequence). V lost 0 bases, J lost 8 bases, and 9 bases stayed unmatched. The CDR3 totals 16 residues. In DNA form, the CDR3 reads TGTGCCACCAGCAGAGATCCACGGGGGGGCAAGGATGAGCAGTTCTTC. It codes for CATSRDPRGGKDEQFF.

This chain joins TRBV7-8 and TRBJ2-7; D gene unclear. V lost 1 base and J lost 2, with 6 bases in between. Germline CDR1 reads SGHVS; CDR2 reads FQNEAQ. The CDR3 contains 13 residues. The CDR3 loop is CASSLDPTYEQYF. The CDR3 region has the DNA TGTGCCAGCAGCTTAGACCCAACCTACGAGCAGTACTTC.

This clonotype was detected only a few times. The gene calls are TRBV7-2 and TRBJ1-1, with a tentative D call TRBD1 (6 bases). V lost 6 bases and J lost 6, with 14 bases in between. The germline gives CDR1 SGHTA, CDR2 FQGNSA. The CDR3 consists of 13 residues. The CDR3 here is CASRLTGSAEAFF. The CDR3 DNA follows: TGTGCCAGCAGACTGACAGGTTCGGCTGAAGCTTTCTTT.

This clonotype has at least ten counts. The V call is TRBV29-1, the J call TRBJ2-6; the D is unclear. Germline CDR1 and CDR2: SQVTM and ANQGSEA. V was shortened by 6 bases and J by 1 base, with 4 bases between the two germline ends. The CDR3 loop spans 12 amino acids. In DNA, the CDR3 is TGCAGCGTATTATCTGGGGCCAACGTCCTGACTTTC. This gives the protein CSVLSGANVLTF.